A single sample gave rise to the 16 T cell receptor beta chains below, sequenced in a study of early T cells in non-severe SARS-CoV-2 infection. TCRdb reprocessed the 5' RACE reads via MiXCR and lists one record per CDR3 protein. The repertoire holds tens of thousands of distinct CDR3 sequences, with 10% to 15% as singletons. The source material was whole blood. Every receptor here comes from an adult who was a healthcare worker with PCR-confirmed SARS-CoV-2 infection or an uninfected control (not recorded which).

This clonotype was found many times. The gene calls are TRBV4-1 and TRBJ2-3; possibly TRBD2 for D (6 bases). V was pared by 8 bases and J by 3 bases, with 15 bases between. CDR3 length equals 14 residues. Germline V CDR1 and CDR2: MGHRA, YSYEKL. The CDR3 protein is CASRRAGLTDTQYF. CDR3 DNA sequence: TGCGCCAGCCGGAGGGCCGGCTTAACAGATACGCAGTATTTT.

In this sample, this clonotype turned up once. One end of the junction varies from germline; a read error may be responsible. The chain employs TRBV7-9 and TRBJ1-1; possible D gene TRBD1, 5 bases. The CDR3 is 13 amino acids. Germline V gene data show CDR1 as SEHNR and CDR2 as FQNEAQ (reference sequence). The CDR3 coding sequence is TGTGCGAGCACTGACGGGGACCTCGCTGAAGCTTTCTTT. It is translated as CASTDGDLAEAFF.

This rearrangement joins TRBV9 to TRBJ2-1; 8 positions match TRBD2. The CDR3 consists of 14 residues. CDR1 and CDR2 from the germline V gene are SGDLS and YYNGEE. V lost 3 bases, J lost 9 bases, and 8 bases stayed unmatched. The CDR3 DNA is TGTGCCAGCAGCGAGGCGGGAGGAGCTACTGAGCAGTTCTTC. Its translation is CASSEAGGATEQFF.

This clonotype has just a few counts. This rearrangement joins TRBV19 to TRBJ2-7; TRBD2 matches 9 bases. The V segment lost 0 bases and the J segment 6 bases; nucleotides outside the gene matches: 6. CDR3 length: 15 residues. The germline gives CDR1 LNHDA, CDR2 SQIVND (reference sequence). For the CDR3, the DNA is TGTGCCAGTAGTATAGATCAAGCGGGAGGTTCCGAGCAGTACTTC. It is translated as CASSIDQAGGSEQYF.

The chain is built from TRBV9 and TRBJ1-1, with D perhaps matching TRBD1 (5 bases). Germline V gene sequence: CDR1 SGDLS, CDR2 YYNGEE. Trimming took off 0 bases at V and 3 bases at J, with 12 bases between the two ends. The CDR3 sequence is 15 residues long. The CDR3, as DNA: TGTGCCAGCAGCGTAGCCCAGGGTTCTGACACTGAAGCTTTCTTT. Translated, it gives CASSVAQGSDTEAFF.

This clonotype was seen ten or more times. V is TRBV10-3 and J is TRBJ2-7; TRBD2 might be the D (5 bases). V was cut by 6 bases and J by 4 bases, with 13 bases left in between. The CDR3 sequence is 13 residues long. Looked up from germline, CDR1 is ENHRY and CDR2 is SYGVKD. The CDR3, as DNA: TGTGCCATCAGATCCGGGATAGCATACGAGCAGTACTTC. Translation: CAIRSGIAYEQYF.

The gene calls are TRBV24-1 and TRBJ2-3; D not certain. This CDR3 spans 13 amino acids. V lost 3 bases to trimming and J lost 8 bases, with 11 bases between them. Germline CDR1 KGHDR, CDR2 SFDVKD. The CDR3 spells CATSDPPSATQYF. The CDR3 region has the DNA TGTGCCACCAGTGATCCGCCCTCGGCTACGCAGTATTTT.

The chain has TRBV6-2 or TRBV6-3 and TRBJ2-7; 10 nucleotides match TRBD2. Germline V CDR1 and CDR2: MNHEY, SVGEGT. The trim removed 5 bases at V and 7 bases at J, leaving 11 bases unmatched. This CDR3 is built from 15 residues. CDR3 amino acids: CASSGRGLALEEQYF. The CDR3 DNA sequence: TGTGCCAGCAGTGGGAGGGGACTAGCGTTGGAGGAGCAGTACTTC.

The chain has TRBV30 and TRBJ2-3; D uncertain. This CDR3 has 12 amino acids. V lost 0 bases, J lost 4 bases, and 5 bases lay in between. Germline V gene sequence: CDR1 GTSNPN, CDR2 SVGIG (reference sequence). The CDR3 sequence is CAWSVGADTQYF. CDR3 in DNA: TGTGCCTGGAGTGTCGGAGCAGATACGCAGTATTTT. The entire variable domain, with the rest obtained from reference TRBV30 and TRBJ2-3, is as follows: SQTIHQWPATLVQPVGSPLSLECTVEGTSNPNLYWYRQAAGRGLQLLFYSVGIGQISSEVPQNLSASRPQDRQFILSSKKLLLSDSGFYLCAWSVGADTQYFGPGTRLTVL.

This clonotype occurred many times. The V and J genes are TRBV3-1 and TRBJ2-1; the match to TRBD2 covers 9 bases. The CDR3 loop spans 15 amino acids. V lost 0 bases and J lost 6; bases outside the gene matches: 3. CDR1 is LGHDT and CDR2 is YNNKEL in the germline V gene (reference sequence). The CDR3 loop reads CASSQEGGRANEQFF. DNA for the CDR3: TGTGCCAGCAGCCAAGAGGGCGGGAGGGCCAATGAGCAGTTCTTC.

This clonotype appeared many times. This rearrangement joins TRBV6-2 or TRBV6-3 to TRBJ2-6; 7 bases align to TRBD1. The CDR3 extends over 19 amino acids. Germline trimming cut 6 bases from V and 0 bases from J; bases unmatched to any gene: 14. Germline CDR1 reads MNHEY; CDR2 reads SVGEGT. As DNA, the CDR3 is TGTGCCAGCAGACGAACCACGGACAGGACCACCTCTGGGGCCAACGTCCTGACTTTC. Translating gives CASRRTTDRTTSGANVLTF.

Ten or more counts support this clonotype. V usage is TRBV5-4 and J usage is TRBJ2-1; 10 nucleotides match TRBD1. The CDR3 is 15 amino acids. CDR1 is SGHNT, CDR2 YYREEE, per germline (reference sequence). Losses at the gene ends were 1 base for V and 9 bases for J; bases not matched to a gene: 7. CDR3 in DNA: TGTGCCAGCAGCTTGCCTATGGGACAGGGGAGTGAGCAGTTCTTC. Translated, it gives CASSLPMGQGSEQFF. Supplemented by reference TRBV5-4 and TRBJ2-1, the full variable domain reads ETGVTQSPTHLIKTRGQQVTLRCSSQSGHNTVSWYQQALGQGPQFIFQYYREEENGRGNFPPRFSGLQFPNYSSELNVNALELDDSALYLCASSLPMGQGSEQFFGPGTRLTVL.

In its sample, this clonotype was seen a few times. The chain carries TRBV2 and TRBJ1-1, with 11 bases lining up with TRBD1. CDR3 size: 14 residues. J was trimmed by 3 bases and V by 6 bases; bases with no gene match: 3. CDR1 is SNHLY, CDR2 FYNNEI, per germline. For the CDR3, the DNA is TGTGCCAGCAGGGACAGGGGGCGGGACACTGAAGCTTTCTTT. This encodes CASRDRGRDTEAFF.

This clonotype was recorded many times. The chain carries TRBV2 and TRBJ1-5; 7 nucleotides align to TRBD1. CDR3 length: 15 residues. Germline lookup yields CDR1 SNHLY and CDR2 FYNNEI. V lost 5 bases and J lost 2; bases outside the gene matches: 6. The CDR3 protein is CASSQGGMGNQPQHF. The CDR3 bases are TGTGCCAGCAGTCAAGGGGGCATGGGCAATCAGCCCCAGCATTTT.

The V gene is TRBV5-1, the J gene TRBJ2-3; D is uncertain. Per germline, CDR1 SGHRS and CDR2 YFSETQ. With 0 bases removed from V and 4 bases from J, the gap between germline ends came to 6 bases. This CDR3 has 13 residues. CDR3 in amino acids: CASSLEGSDTQYF. The DNA for the CDR3 is TGCGCCAGCAGCTTGGAAGGGTCAGATACGCAGTATTTT.

The rearrangement uses TRBV29-1 and TRBJ2-7; TRBD1 matches 11 bases. The CDR3 spans 13 residues. The V segment lost 7 bases and the J segment 7 bases; nucleotides outside the gene matches: 9. Germline V gene lookup returns CDR1 SQVTM and CDR2 ANQGSEA. The CDR3 region has the DNA TGCAGCGCCGAGGACAGGGGGCGTCGGGAGCAGTACTTC. Protein product: CSAEDRGRREQYF.